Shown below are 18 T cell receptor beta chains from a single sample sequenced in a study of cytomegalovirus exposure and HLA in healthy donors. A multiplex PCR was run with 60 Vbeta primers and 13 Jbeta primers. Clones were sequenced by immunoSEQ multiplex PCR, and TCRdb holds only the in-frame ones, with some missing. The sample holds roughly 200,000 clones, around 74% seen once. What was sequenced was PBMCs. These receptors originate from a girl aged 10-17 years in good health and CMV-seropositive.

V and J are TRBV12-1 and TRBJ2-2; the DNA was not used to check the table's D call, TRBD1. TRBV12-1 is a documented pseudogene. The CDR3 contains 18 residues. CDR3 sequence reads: CASSFGRTALANTGELFF. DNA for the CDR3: TGTGCCAGCAGCTTTGGCAGGACAGCCCTAGCGAACACCGGGGAGCTGTTTTTT.

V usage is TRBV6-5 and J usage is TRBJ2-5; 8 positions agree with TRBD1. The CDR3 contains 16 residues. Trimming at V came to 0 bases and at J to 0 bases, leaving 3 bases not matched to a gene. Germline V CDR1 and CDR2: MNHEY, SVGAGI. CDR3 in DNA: TGTGCCAGCAGTTACTCTGGACAGGGCCACCAAGAGACCCAGTACTTC. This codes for CASSYSGQGHQETQYF.

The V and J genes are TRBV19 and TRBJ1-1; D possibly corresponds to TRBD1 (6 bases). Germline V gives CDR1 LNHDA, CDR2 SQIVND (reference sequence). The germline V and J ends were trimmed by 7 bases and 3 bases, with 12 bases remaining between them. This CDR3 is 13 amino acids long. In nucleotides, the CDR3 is TGTGCCAGTACCCCGGGACATTACACTGAAGCTTTCTTT. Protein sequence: CASTPGHYTEAFF. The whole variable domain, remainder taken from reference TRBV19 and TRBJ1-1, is DGGITQSPKYLFRKEGQNVTLSCEQNLNHDAMYWYRQDPGQGLRLIYYSQIVNDFQKGDIAEGYSVSREKKESFPLTVTSAQKNPTAFYLCASTPGHYTEAFFGQGTRLTVV.

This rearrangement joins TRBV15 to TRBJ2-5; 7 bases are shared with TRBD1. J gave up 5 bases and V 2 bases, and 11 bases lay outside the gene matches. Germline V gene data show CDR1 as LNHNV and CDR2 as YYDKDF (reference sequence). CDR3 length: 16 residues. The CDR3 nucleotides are TGTGCCACCAGCAGATCGGTAGGGGGCGCAGCGGAGACCCAGTACTTC. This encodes CATSRSVGGAAETQYF.

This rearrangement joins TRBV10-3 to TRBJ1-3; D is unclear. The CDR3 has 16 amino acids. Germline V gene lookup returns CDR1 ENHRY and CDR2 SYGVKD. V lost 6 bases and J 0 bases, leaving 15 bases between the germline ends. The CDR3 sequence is CAISFTVSSSGNTIYF. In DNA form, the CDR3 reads TGTGCCATCAGCTTTACAGTGTCCAGCTCTGGAAACACCATATATTTT.

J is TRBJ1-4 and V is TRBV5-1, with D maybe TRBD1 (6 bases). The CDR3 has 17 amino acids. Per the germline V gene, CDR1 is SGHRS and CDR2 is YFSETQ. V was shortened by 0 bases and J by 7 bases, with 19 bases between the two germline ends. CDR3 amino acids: CASSLDPLGGGFEKLFF. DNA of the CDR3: TGCGCCAGCAGCTTGGACCCCCTTGGGGGGGGCTTTGAAAAACTGTTTTTT.

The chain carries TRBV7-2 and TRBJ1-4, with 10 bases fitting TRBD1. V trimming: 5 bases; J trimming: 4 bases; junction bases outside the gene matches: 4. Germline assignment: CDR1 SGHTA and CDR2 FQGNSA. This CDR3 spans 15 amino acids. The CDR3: CASSPTGGGNEKLFF. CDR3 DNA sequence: TGTGCCAGCAGCCCGACAGGGGGCGGTAATGAAAAACTGTTTTTT.

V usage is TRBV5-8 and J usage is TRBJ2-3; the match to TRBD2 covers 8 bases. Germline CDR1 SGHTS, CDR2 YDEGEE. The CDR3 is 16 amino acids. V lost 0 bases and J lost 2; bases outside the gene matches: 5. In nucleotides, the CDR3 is TGTGCCAGCAGCTTGGGACGGGGGGGACCCACAGATACGCAGTATTTT. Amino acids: CASSLGRGGPTDTQYF.

The CDR3 DNA is TGTGCCAGCAGCTTAGTTGGACTAGCCGCCTCCACAGATACGCAGTATTTT. It codes for CASSLVGLAASTDTQYF. V is TRBV13 and J is TRBJ2-3, with TRBD2 matching over 8 bases. The germline V gene has CDR1 PRHDT and CDR2 FYEKMQ (reference sequence). The ends lost 1 base at V and 2 bases at J; junction bases unmatched: 8. This CDR3 region has 17 residues. The full variable domain, completed using reference TRBV13 and TRBJ2-3, is AAGVIQSPRHLIKEKRETATLKCYPIPRHDTVYWYQQGPGQDPQFLISFYEKMQSDKGSIPDRFSAQQFSDYHSELNMSSLELGDSALYFCASSLVGLAASTDTQYFGPGTRLTVL.

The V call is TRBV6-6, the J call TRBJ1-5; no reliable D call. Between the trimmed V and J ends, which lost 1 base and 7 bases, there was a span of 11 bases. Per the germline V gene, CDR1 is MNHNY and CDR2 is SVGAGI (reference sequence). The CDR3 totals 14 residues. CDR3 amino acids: CASSYYGIGQPQHF. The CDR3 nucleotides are TGTGCCAGCAGTTACTACGGGATAGGCCAGCCCCAGCATTTT.

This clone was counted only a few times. CDR3 in DNA: TGTGCCAGCAGCTTGGTACAGGGTCCAACAGATACGCAGTATTTT. Translation gives CASSLVQGPTDTQYF. The chain joins TRBV5-6 to TRBJ2-3, with D possibly being TRBD1 (6 bases). The germline gives CDR1 SGHDT, CDR2 YYEEEE. This CDR3 comprises 15 residues. Trimming cost V 0 bases and J 3 bases, with 11 bases left between them.

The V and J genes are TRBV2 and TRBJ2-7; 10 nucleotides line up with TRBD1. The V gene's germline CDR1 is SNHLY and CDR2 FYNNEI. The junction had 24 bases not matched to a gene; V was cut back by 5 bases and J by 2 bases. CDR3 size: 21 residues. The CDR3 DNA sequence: TGTGCCAGCAGTCTGCGAAGTCGACAGGGGGCTCACCCCGATCTGGCCTACGAGCAGTACTTC. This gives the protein CASSLRSRQGAHPDLAYEQYF. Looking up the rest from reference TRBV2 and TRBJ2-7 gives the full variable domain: EPEVTQTPSHQVTQMGQEVILRCVPISNHLYFYWYRQILGQKVEFLVSFYNNEISEKSEIFDDQFSVERPDGSNFTLKIRSTKLEDSAMYFCASSLRSRQGAHPDLAYEQYFGPGTRLTVT.

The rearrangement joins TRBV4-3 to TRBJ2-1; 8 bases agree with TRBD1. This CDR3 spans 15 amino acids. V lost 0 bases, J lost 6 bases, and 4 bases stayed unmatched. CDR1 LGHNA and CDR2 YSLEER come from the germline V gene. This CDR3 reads CASSQEQGGRNEQFF. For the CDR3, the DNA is TGCGCCAGCAGCCAAGAACAGGGGGGTCGCAATGAGCAGTTCTTC.

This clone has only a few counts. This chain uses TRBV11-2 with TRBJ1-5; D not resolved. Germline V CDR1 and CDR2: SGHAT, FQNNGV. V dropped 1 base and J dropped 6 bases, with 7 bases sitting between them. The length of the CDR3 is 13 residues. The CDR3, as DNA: TGTGCCAGCAGCTTAGGCGGCACTCAGCCCCAGCATTTT. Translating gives CASSLGGTQPQHF.

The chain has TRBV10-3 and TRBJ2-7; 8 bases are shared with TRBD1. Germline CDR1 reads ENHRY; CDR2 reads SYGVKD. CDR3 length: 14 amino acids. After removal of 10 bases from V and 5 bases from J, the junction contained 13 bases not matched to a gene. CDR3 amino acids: CATNWAGGINEQYF. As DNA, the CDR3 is TGTGCCACCAACTGGGCAGGGGGCATTAACGAGCAGTACTTC.

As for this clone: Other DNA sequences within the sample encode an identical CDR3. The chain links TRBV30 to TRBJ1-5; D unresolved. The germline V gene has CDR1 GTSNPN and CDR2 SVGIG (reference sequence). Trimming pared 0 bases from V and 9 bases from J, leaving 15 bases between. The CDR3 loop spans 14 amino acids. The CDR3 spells CAWSVIGGGMPQHF. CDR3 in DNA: TGTGCCTGGAGTGTAATTGGCGGCGGCATGCCCCAGCATTTT.

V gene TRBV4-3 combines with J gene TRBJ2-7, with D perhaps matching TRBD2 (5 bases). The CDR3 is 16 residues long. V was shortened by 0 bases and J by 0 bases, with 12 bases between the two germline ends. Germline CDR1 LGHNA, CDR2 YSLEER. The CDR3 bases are TGCGCCAGCAGCCAAGATTGGACTGCAGCCTCCTACGAGCAGTACTTC. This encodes CASSQDWTAASYEQYF.

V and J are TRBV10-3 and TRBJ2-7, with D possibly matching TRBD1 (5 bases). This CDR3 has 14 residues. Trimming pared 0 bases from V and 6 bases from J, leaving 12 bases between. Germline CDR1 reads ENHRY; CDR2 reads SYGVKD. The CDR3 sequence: CAISESQGTFEQYF. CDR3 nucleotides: TGTGCCATCAGTGAGTCCCAGGGAACATTCGAGCAGTACTTC.